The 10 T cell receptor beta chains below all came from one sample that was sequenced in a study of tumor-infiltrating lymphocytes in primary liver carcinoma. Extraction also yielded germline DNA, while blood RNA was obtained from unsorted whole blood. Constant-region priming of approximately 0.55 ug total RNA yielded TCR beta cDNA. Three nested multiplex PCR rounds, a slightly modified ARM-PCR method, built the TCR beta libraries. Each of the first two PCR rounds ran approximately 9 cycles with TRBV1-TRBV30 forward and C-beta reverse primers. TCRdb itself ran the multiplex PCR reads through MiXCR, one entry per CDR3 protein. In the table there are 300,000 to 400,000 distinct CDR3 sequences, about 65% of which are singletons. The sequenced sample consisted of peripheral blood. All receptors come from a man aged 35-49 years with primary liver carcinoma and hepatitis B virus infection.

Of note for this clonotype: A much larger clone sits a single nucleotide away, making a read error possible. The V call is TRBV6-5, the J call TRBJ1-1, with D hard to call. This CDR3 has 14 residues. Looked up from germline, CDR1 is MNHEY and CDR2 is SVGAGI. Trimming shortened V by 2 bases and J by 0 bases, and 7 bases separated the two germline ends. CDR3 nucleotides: TGTGCCAGCAGTTACCGTCGAGTGAACACTGAAGCTTTCTTT. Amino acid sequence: CASSYRRVNTEAFF.

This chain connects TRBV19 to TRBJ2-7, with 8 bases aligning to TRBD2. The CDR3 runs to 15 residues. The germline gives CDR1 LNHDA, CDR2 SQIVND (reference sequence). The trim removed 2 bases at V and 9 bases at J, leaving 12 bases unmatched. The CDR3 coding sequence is TGTGCCAGTAGTATACGGACGGGAGGGAGCCACGTGCAGTACTTC. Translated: CASSIRTGGSHVQYF.

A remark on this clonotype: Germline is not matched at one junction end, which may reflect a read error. CDR3 nucleotide sequence: TGTGCCAACAGCTTATGCAACACGAACACCGGGGAGCTGTTTTTT. Its protein is CANSLCNTNTGELFF. The chain employs TRBV11-1 and TRBJ2-2, with D hard to call. CDR1 is SGHAT and CDR2 is FQDESV in the germline V gene (reference sequence). The CDR3 covers 15 residues.

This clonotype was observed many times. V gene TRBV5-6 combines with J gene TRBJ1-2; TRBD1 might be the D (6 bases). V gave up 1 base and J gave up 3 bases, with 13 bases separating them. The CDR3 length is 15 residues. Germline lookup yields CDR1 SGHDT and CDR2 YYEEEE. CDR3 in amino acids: CASSLRRGGDYGYTF. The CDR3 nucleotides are TGTGCCAGCAGCTTGCGCAGGGGAGGTGACTATGGCTACACCTTC.

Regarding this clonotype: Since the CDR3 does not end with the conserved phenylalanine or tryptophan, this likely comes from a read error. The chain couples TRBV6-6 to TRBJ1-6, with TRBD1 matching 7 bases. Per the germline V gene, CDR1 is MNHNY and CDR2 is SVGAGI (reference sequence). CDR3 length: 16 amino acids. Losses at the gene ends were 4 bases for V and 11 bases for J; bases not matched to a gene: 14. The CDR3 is CASSSTPGGGGAPLHV. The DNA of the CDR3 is TGTGCCAGCAGTTCCACGCCAGGGGGTGGAGGTGCACCCCTCCACGTT.

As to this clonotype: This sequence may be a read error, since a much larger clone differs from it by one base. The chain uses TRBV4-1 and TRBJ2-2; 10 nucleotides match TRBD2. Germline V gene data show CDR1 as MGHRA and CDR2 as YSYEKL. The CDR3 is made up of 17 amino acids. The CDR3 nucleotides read TGCGCCAGCAGCCAAGATCTAGCGGGGGCCCAGGCCGGGGAGCTGTTATTT. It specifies CASSQDLAGAQAGELLF.

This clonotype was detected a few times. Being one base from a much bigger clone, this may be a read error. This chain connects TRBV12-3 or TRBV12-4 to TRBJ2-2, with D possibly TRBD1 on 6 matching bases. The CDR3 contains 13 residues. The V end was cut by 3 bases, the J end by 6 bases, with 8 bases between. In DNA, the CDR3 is TGTGCCAGCAGTTTTGACAGGTCCGGGGAGCTGTTTTTT. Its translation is CASSFDRSGELFF.

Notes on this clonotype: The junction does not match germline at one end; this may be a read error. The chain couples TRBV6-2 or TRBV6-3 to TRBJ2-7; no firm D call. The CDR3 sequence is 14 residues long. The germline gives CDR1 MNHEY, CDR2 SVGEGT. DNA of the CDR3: TGTGCCAGCAGTTACTCGGTCAGGATCTACGGGCAGTACTTC. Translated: CASSYSVRIYGQYF.

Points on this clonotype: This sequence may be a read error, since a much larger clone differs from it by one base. CDR3 sequence: CANSPYRGPNYGYTF. DNA of the CDR3: TGTGCCAACAGTCCCTACAGGGGGCCTAACTATGGCTACACCTTC. The V call is TRBV6-5, the J call TRBJ1-2; 9 positions agree with TRBD1. The CDR3 loop spans 15 amino acids. Germline V lookup: CDR1 MNHEY, CDR2 SVGAGI.

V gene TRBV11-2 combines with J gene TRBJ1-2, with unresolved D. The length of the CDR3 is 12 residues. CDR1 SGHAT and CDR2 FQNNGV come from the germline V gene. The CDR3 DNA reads TGTGCTTGCAGCCGAGGACCTTATGGCTACACCTTC. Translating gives CACSRGPYGYTF.